In this sample, the clone carrying this T cell receptor beta chain turned up many times. Antigen unknown. This sample's time point: technical triplicate 3. For the sorted libraries, 950,000 to 1,000,000 CD4+ or CD8+ T cells were used. Looked up from germline, CDR1 is SGHTA and CDR2 is FQGNSA. V lost 4 bases and J 7 bases, leaving 17 bases between the germline ends. The CDR3 is 15 amino acids. The data stem from a study of neurological immune-mediated disorders. Synthesis of cDNA was carried out by template-switch 5'RACE. The reaction used 10-nucleotide random UMIs. Via MiXCR, TCRdb re-called the 5' RACE reads, giving one row per CDR3 protein. The table includes around 30,000 distinct CDR3 sequences, less than 20% detected once. Findings and caveats of the study: The most TCR clonal expansion was seen in HTLV-1-associated myelopathy, and the least was seen in multiple sclerosis, which fell below healthy controls. The study found no CDR3 amino acid sequences shared by expanded clones across subjects, suggesting private repertoires in all groups.

The TCR comes from a female donor with HTLV-1-associated myelopathy (HAM/TSP). The genes are TRBV7-2 and TRBJ1-5, with D possibly matching TRBD1 (5 bases). The source material was CD4+ T cells from blood. CDR3: CASSSQPGGGQPQHF. For the CDR3, the DNA is TGTGCCAGCAGCTCCCAACCGGGGGGTGGGCAGCCCCAGCATTTT.